These 17 T cell receptor beta chains came from one sample sequenced in a study of T cells after yellow fever vaccination. TCRdb fed the 5' RACE reads into MiXCR, producing one record per CDR3 protein. In the table there are over 250,000 distinct CDR3 sequences, over 4% of which are singletons. The sample was PBMCs, taken 5 days after the yellow fever booster vaccination. The origin of the receptors is a man younger than 35 who received the YFV17D yellow fever vaccine.

This clonotype was counted at least ten times. V and J are TRBV5-1 and TRBJ2-7; the D gene is possibly TRBD2 (6 bases). This CDR3 contains 14 residues. V was pared by 7 bases and J by 0 bases, with 14 bases between. Germline V lookup: CDR1 SGHRS, CDR2 YFSETQ. CDR3 bases: TGCGCCAGCTTGGGCGGGGTCCCCTCCTACGAGCAGTACGTC. It specifies CASLGGVPSYEQYV.

This clonotype was counted at least ten times. The chain recombines TRBV5-1 with TRBJ1-6, with 9 bases identical to TRBD1. From germline, CDR1 is SGHRS and CDR2 YFSETQ. The trim removed 4 bases at V and 8 bases at J, leaving 10 bases unmatched. The CDR3 is 16 amino acids. CDR3 in amino acids: CASSPRDRAEYSPLHF. CDR3 sequence (DNA): TGCGCCAGCAGCCCCCGGGACAGGGCGGAATATTCACCCCTCCACTTT.

This clonotype was recorded a few times. The rearrangement joins TRBV5-1 to TRBJ1-6; a weak D match, TRBD1 (5 bases). The germline CDR1 and CDR2 sequences are SGHRS and YFSETQ. V lost 3 bases to trimming and J lost 5 bases, with 15 bases between them. This CDR3 region has 16 residues. The CDR3, as DNA: TGCGCCAGCAGCTCGACAGCGATCAGCCATAATTCACCCCTCCACTTT. It specifies CASSSTAISHNSPLHF. The full variable domain, with the rest looked up from reference TRBV5-1 and TRBJ1-6, is KAGVTQTPRYLIKTRGQQVTLSCSPISGHRSVSWYQQTPGQGLQFLFEYFSETQRNKGNFPGRFSGRQFSNSRSEMNVSTLELGDSALYLCASSSTAISHNSPLHFGNGTRLTVT.

The V call is TRBV4-2, the J call TRBJ2-7, with 7 bases fitting TRBD2. The CDR3 has 14 amino acids. Germline V CDR1 and CDR2: LGHNA, YNFKEQ. The V gene end was trimmed by 2 bases and the J gene end by 3 bases; junction bases not matched to a gene: 4. CDR3 DNA: TGTGCCAGCAGCCAATACGGCGGGGGCTACGAGCAGTACTTC. It translates to CASSQYGGGYEQYF.

The V and J genes are TRBV12-3 or TRBV12-4 and TRBJ2-3; 10 nucleotides line up with TRBD2. The V segment lost 5 bases and the J segment 2 bases; nucleotides outside the gene matches: 7. The CDR3 loop spans 16 amino acids. Written as DNA, the CDR3 is TGTGCCAGCAGTCCTAGCGGGGGCCCCGTCACAGATACGCAGTATTTT. The encoded protein is CASSPSGGPVTDTQYF.

This clonotype was recorded a few times. CDR3 protein: CASSPRPGTTNEKLFF. Here the CDR3 DNA reads TGTGCCAGCAGCCCCCGCCCGGGGACAACTAATGAAAAACTGTTTTTT. This chain connects TRBV7-2 to TRBJ1-4; unclear D gene. The CDR3 totals 16 residues. V was pared by 5 bases and J by 0 bases, with 13 bases between. Germline V gene sequence: CDR1 SGHTA, CDR2 FQGNSA.

Many counts were recorded for this clonotype. The chain has TRBV6-5 and TRBJ1-1; D remains unclear. This CDR3 region has 13 residues. V lost 3 bases to trimming and J lost 2 bases, with 7 bases between them. The germline V gene encodes CDR1 MNHEY and CDR2 SVGAGI. CDR3 coding DNA: TGTGCCAGCAGTTATAACTCAAACACTGAAGCTTTCTTT. Its protein is CASSYNSNTEAFF.

J is TRBJ2-3 and V is TRBV7-8; 8 bases match TRBD2. The CDR3 length is 18 residues. The V gene's germline CDR1 is SGHVS and CDR2 FQNEAQ. With 10 bases clipped from V and 4 bases from J, the junction kept 22 bases outside the gene matches. The CDR3 region is CATRRLRGGRVLPDTQYF. CDR3 in DNA: TGTGCCACCCGGCGTCTACGGGGGGGCCGGGTTCTCCCAGATACGCAGTATTTT.

This chain links TRBV30 with TRBJ1-1; no clear D gene. Germline-derived CDR1 and CDR2 are GTSNPN and SVGIG (reference sequence). CDR3 size: 12 residues. V dropped 4 bases and J dropped 8 bases, with 14 bases sitting between them. CDR3 bases: TGTGCCTGGACCCCCCTGGGTCTCGAAGCTTTCTTT. This encodes CAWTPLGLEAFF.

This clonotype showed up many times. V and J are TRBV7-2 and TRBJ1-5; no definite D call. The length of the CDR3 is 15 residues. Germline loops: CDR1 SGHTA, CDR2 FQGNSA. The V end lost 1 base, the J end lost 0 bases, and 7 bases lay between the germline ends. As DNA, the CDR3 is TGTGCCAGCAGCTTAGTACCGAATAGCAATCAGCCCCAGCATTTT. This codes for CASSLVPNSNQPQHF.

The table lists this clonotype with many counts. This chain links TRBV28 with TRBJ2-1, with a tentative D call TRBD2 (6 bases). V was trimmed by 1 base and J by 5 bases, leaving 9 bases between them. Per the germline V gene, CDR1 is MDHEN and CDR2 is SYDVKM. The CDR3 length is 14 residues. DNA of the CDR3: TGTGCCAGCAGTTTATCCCTAGCGAACAATGAGCAGTTCTTC. Its translation: CASSLSLANNEQFF.

This sequence joins TRBV5-1 and TRBJ2-3, with 8 bases lining up with TRBD2. The germline gives CDR1 SGHRS, CDR2 YFSETQ. The CDR3 loop spans 14 amino acids. With V trimmed by 3 bases and J by 5 bases, 5 bases remained unmatched. CDR3 bases: TGCGCCAGCAGCTCCGGGGGGGCCGGAGATACGCAGTATTTT. Protein sequence: CASSSGGAGDTQYF.

This clonotype was recorded a few times. The chain uses TRBV4-3 and TRBJ2-5; 10 bases fit TRBD2. The CDR3 extends over 17 amino acids. Germline V gene data show CDR1 as LGHNA and CDR2 as YSLEER. Unmatched junction bases numbered 9, after V lost 0 bases and J lost 5 bases. In nucleotides, the CDR3 is TGCGCCAGCAGCCAAGATAGCCAGCGGGGGGGCGTGGAGACCCAGTACTTC. Encoded protein: CASSQDSQRGGVETQYF.

This clonotype appeared a few times. V usage is TRBV7-9 and J usage is TRBJ2-1, with D possibly called TRBD1 or TRBD2 (5 bases each). The V and J ends lost 1 base and 7 bases respectively, with 11 bases between them. This CDR3 region has 14 residues. Looked up from germline, CDR1 is SEHNR and CDR2 is FQNEAQ (reference sequence). CDR3: CASSLGQGVNEQFF. The CDR3 DNA follows: TGTGCCAGCAGCTTAGGGCAGGGAGTTAATGAGCAGTTCTTC.

This clonotype came up a few times. The genes are TRBV7-9 and TRBJ2-1; no reliable D call. This CDR3 is built from 12 residues. The germline V gene has CDR1 SEHNR and CDR2 FQNEAQ (reference sequence). V was pared by 5 bases and J by 9 bases, with 11 bases between. The CDR3 loop is CASSRLESEQFF. As DNA, the CDR3 is TGTGCCAGCAGCCGACTTGAGAGTGAGCAGTTCTTC.

This clonotype came up many times. The chain joins TRBV29-1 to TRBJ2-1; possible D gene TRBD2, 6 bases. This CDR3 is 12 amino acids long. With 7 bases removed from V and 8 bases from J, the gap between germline ends came to 15 bases. Germline lookup yields CDR1 SQVTM and CDR2 ANQGSEA. The CDR3 sequence: CSALLAVDEQFF. The CDR3 DNA is TGCAGCGCCTTACTAGCAGTCGATGAGCAGTTCTTC.

This clonotype was counted between two and nine times. The CDR3 loop is CASSRTGSVLARYEQYV. The CDR3 coding sequence is TGTGCCAGCAGTCGCACCGGCTCTGTTCTAGCGAGATACGAGCAGTACGTC. This chain uses TRBV27 with TRBJ2-7; perhaps TRBD2 as D (6 bases). CDR3 length equals 17 residues. With 5 bases removed from V and 4 bases from J, the gap between germline ends came to 24 bases. From germline, CDR1 is MNHEY and CDR2 SMNVEV (reference sequence).